This passage covers 26 T cell receptor beta chains from one sample sequenced in a study of control samples from healthy donors and cancer patients. The method was immunoSEQ multiplex PCR; TCRdb's version includes in-frame clones alone and lacks a portion of them. The sample includes 25,000 to 35,000 clones, 70% to 80% of them seen just once. Material for sequencing was PBMCs. The receptors here all came from a man between 60 and 70 years old with head and neck cancer.

The chain is built from TRBV7-9 and TRBJ2-1; D call uncertain. The length of the CDR3 is 12 residues. Trimming removed 1 base at V and 6 bases at J, with 4 bases between. The germline gives CDR1 SEHNR, CDR2 FQNEAQ (reference sequence). The CDR3 protein is CASSLGVNEQFF. The CDR3 DNA reads as TGTGCCAGCAGCTTAGGCGTCAATGAGCAGTTCTTC.

This chain joins TRBV14 and TRBJ2-2; a possible D gene is TRBD1 (6 bases). Trimming removed 4 bases from V and 0 bases from J, with 9 bases in between. Per the germline V gene, CDR1 is SGHDN and CDR2 is FVKESK. CDR3 length: 15 residues. The CDR3 here is CASSLDSPNTGELFF. The CDR3 coding sequence is TGTGCCAGCAGCCTGGACAGTCCGAACACCGGGGAGCTGTTTTTT.

CDR3 sequence reads: CASNDGGSNQPQHF. The CDR3 DNA is TGTGCCAGCAATGACGGAGGTAGCAATCAGCCCCAGCATTTT. The V call is TRBV9, the J call TRBJ1-5; the D is unclear. CDR1 is SGDLS, CDR2 YYNGEE, per germline. The CDR3 has 14 residues. V was cut by 6 bases and J by 0 bases, with 10 bases left in between.

The chain uses TRBV27 and TRBJ2-2; the D gene could be TRBD1 or TRBD2 (6 bases each). With 4 bases removed from V and 3 bases from J, the gap between germline ends came to 9 bases. The CDR3 extends over 14 amino acids. Looked up from germline, CDR1 is MNHEY and CDR2 is SMNVEV (reference sequence). The CDR3 region is CASSWGAYTGELFF. The CDR3 coding sequence is TGTGCCAGCAGTTGGGGGGCTTACACCGGGGAGCTGTTTTTT.

The chain uses TRBV6-1 and TRBJ1-6, with unresolved D. V lost 3 bases and J 14 bases, leaving 8 bases between the germline ends. The germline gives CDR1 MNHNS, CDR2 SASEGT. The CDR3 covers 11 residues. DNA for the CDR3: TGTGCCAGCAGTGAGCCCCTTACCCTCCACTTT. Protein: CASSEPLTLHF.

The chain employs TRBV11-2 and TRBJ1-5; the D is unclear. Germline V gene sequence: CDR1 SGHAT, CDR2 FQNNGV. V gave up 5 bases and J gave up 6 bases, with 17 bases separating them. This CDR3 region has 15 residues. The CDR3 here is CASSPSTEGTQPQHF. DNA of the CDR3: TGTGCCAGCAGCCCCTCCACGGAGGGTACTCAGCCCCAGCATTTT.

This chain joins TRBV7-3 and TRBJ2-2; TRBD1 is a possible D gene (5 bases). CDR1 SGHTA and CDR2 FQGTGA come from the germline V gene. The CDR3 loop spans 15 amino acids. The ends were cut back, 2 bases at V and 5 bases at J, with 12 bases in the middle. The CDR3 loop is CASSLSRDDTGELFF. In nucleotides, the CDR3 is TGTGCCAGCAGCTTATCCAGGGATGATACCGGGGAGCTGTTTTTT. The variable domain in full, completed from reference TRBV7-3 and TRBJ2-2, reads GAGVSQTPSNKVTEKGKYVELRCDPISGHTALYWYRQSLGQGPEFLIYFQGTGAADDSGLPNDRFFAVRPEGSVSTLKIQRTERGDSAVYLCASSLSRDDTGELFFGEGSRLTVL.

The genes are TRBV27 and TRBJ1-6, with D unclear. This CDR3 has 13 residues. In germline, CDR1 is MNHEY, CDR2 SMNVEV (reference sequence). The germline V and J ends were trimmed by 8 bases and 6 bases, with 11 bases remaining between them. CDR3 loop: CASALFGNSPLHF. In DNA form, the CDR3 reads TGTGCCAGCGCCCTCTTTGGTAATTCACCCCTCCACTTT.

This clone has a single count. The chain couples TRBV5-6 to TRBJ2-7; 9 positions agree with TRBD1. With V trimmed by 4 bases and J by 3 bases, 8 bases remained unmatched. This CDR3 is 15 amino acids long. The V gene's germline CDR1 is SGHDT and CDR2 YYEEEE. The CDR3 sequence is CASSPGGQGIYEQYF. The CDR3 coding sequence is TGTGCCAGCAGCCCGGGGGGACAGGGCATCTACGAGCAGTACTTC.

This chain joins TRBV7-8 and TRBJ2-7; TRBD1 might be the D (5 bases). The CDR3 is 14 residues long. Trimming took 1 base from V and 3 from J, leaving 10 bases between them. From germline, CDR1 is SGHVS and CDR2 FQNEAQ. CDR3 coding DNA: TGTGCCAGCAGCTTAGGGGGCGGATTCTACGAGCAGTACTTC. Encoded protein: CASSLGGGFYEQYF.

The chain links TRBV4-2 to TRBJ1-1, with 9 bases aligning to TRBD1. Germline loops: CDR1 LGHNA, CDR2 YNFKEQ. The V and J ends lost 1 base and 10 bases, in that order; junction bases with no gene match: 4. The CDR3 is 13 amino acids. The CDR3 loop is CASSQGGTGTAFF. The CDR3, as DNA: TGTGCCAGCAGCCAAGGAGGGACAGGGACAGCTTTCTTT.

The chain employs TRBV18 and TRBJ2-1; TRBD1 agrees at 9 bases. This CDR3 has 16 residues. J lost 10 bases, V lost 3 bases, and 13 bases had no gene match. Germline loops: CDR1 KGHSH, CDR2 LQKENI. The CDR3 region is CASSPGTGKESIEQFF. The CDR3 nucleotides are TGTGCCAGCTCACCCGGGACAGGGAAAGAGTCAATAGAGCAGTTCTTC. Based on the CDR3 plus reference TRBV18 and TRBJ2-1, the full variable domain is NAGVMQNPRHLVRRRGQEARLRCSPMKGHSHVYWYRQLPEEGLKFMVYLQKENIIDESGMPKERFSAEFPKEGPSILRIQQVVRGDSAAYFCASSPGTGKESIEQFFGPGTRLTVL.

The chain links TRBV19 to TRBJ1-5; D remains unclear. The V end lost 4 bases, the J end lost 7 bases, and 11 bases lay between the germline ends. The germline V gene has CDR1 LNHDA and CDR2 SQIVND (reference sequence). This CDR3 comprises 13 residues. Here the CDR3 reads CASSRRLGQPQHF. The CDR3, as DNA: TGTGCCAGTAGTAGGCGGTTGGGCCAGCCCCAGCATTTT.

A remark on this clone: One end of the junction is discordant with germline, which a read error may explain. This chain joins TRBV5-4 and TRBJ1-2; D uncertain. CDR1 is SGHNT and CDR2 is YYREEE in the germline V gene (reference sequence). The CDR3 is 12 residues long. The chain's CDR3 is CVSSLLTGGYTF. The CDR3 bases are TGTGTCAGCAGTTTATTAACCGGTGGCTACACCTTC.

The V and J genes are TRBV4-2 and TRBJ2-7; 10 nucleotides line up with TRBD2. V lost 3 bases and J lost 2; bases outside the gene matches: 13. This CDR3 contains 18 residues. Germline CDR1 reads LGHNA; CDR2 reads YNFKEQ. The CDR3 DNA is TGTGCCAGCAGCCAGCTTCACCCCGGGACTAGCGCTACCTACGAGCAGTACTTC. This gives the protein CASSQLHPGTSATYEQYF.

DNA for the CDR3: TGTGCCAGCAGTCAGGGCTCCTACGAGCAGTACTTC. Residues: CASSQGSYEQYF. This rearrangement joins TRBV5-6 to TRBJ2-7, with a possible D match to TRBD1 (5 bases). This CDR3 region has 12 residues. The germline V gene encodes CDR1 SGHDT and CDR2 YYEEEE. V shed 5 bases and J shed 0 bases, with 6 bases lying between them. The full variable domain, completed using reference TRBV5-6 and TRBJ2-7, is DAGVTQSPTHLIKTRGQQVTLRCSPKSGHDTVSWYQQALGQGPQFIFQYYEEEERQRGNFPDRFSGHQFPNYSSELNVNALLLGDSALYLCASSQGSYEQYFGPGTRLTVT.

This chain links TRBV4-3 with TRBJ2-3; TRBD2 might be the D (5 bases). CDR1 is LGHNA and CDR2 is YSLEER in the germline V gene. Between the trimmed V and J ends, which lost 0 bases and 3 bases, there was a span of 19 bases. The CDR3 contains 18 residues. The CDR3 DNA is TGCGCCAGCAGCCAAGAGATCCCGGCCCCGGGATCGACAGATACGCAGTATTTT. It codes for CASSQEIPAPGSTDTQYF.

This clone has only one observation. The genes are TRBV1 and TRBJ2-1; TRBD2 was called by the table and not checked on the DNA. TRBV1 is a recognized pseudogene. The length of the CDR3 is 20 residues. Here the CDR3 reads CTSRFEGASGRARAYNEQFF. CDR3 nucleotide sequence: TGCACCAGCAGATTTGAAGGGGCGAGCGGGAGGGCGAGGGCCTACAATGAGCAGTTCTTC.

The chain has TRBV5-1 and TRBJ2-7; D gene ambiguous. From germline, CDR1 is SGHRS and CDR2 YFSETQ. Trimming took 0 bases from V and 5 from J, leaving 6 bases between them. The CDR3 extends over 12 amino acids. CDR3 in DNA: TGCGCCAGCAGCTTGGACCGCGACGAGCAGTACTTC. Translation gives CASSLDRDEQYF.

The V and J genes are TRBV6-5 and TRBJ1-1, with TRBD1 identical over 10 bases. The germline V gene has CDR1 MNHEY and CDR2 SVGAGI. This CDR3 has 15 residues. The ends lost 8 bases at V and 2 bases at J; junction bases unmatched: 8. The CDR3 DNA reads as TGTGCCAGCTTGGGCCGGGACAGGGGTAACACTGAAGCTTTCTTT. Protein product: CASLGRDRGNTEAFF.

This clone has just a few counts. The chain combines TRBV18 with TRBJ1-5; D may be TRBD1 (5 bases). Germline lookup yields CDR1 KGHSH and CDR2 LQKENI. V lost 2 bases and J lost 1, with 6 bases in between. This CDR3 is 14 amino acids long. The CDR3 DNA reads TGTGCCAGCTCACCAGGGGCGAGCAATCAGCCCCAGCATTTT. This gives the protein CASSPGASNQPQHF.

V and J are TRBV18 and TRBJ1-4; D call uncertain. The length of the CDR3 is 16 residues. Per germline, CDR1 KGHSH and CDR2 LQKENI. Trimming removed 0 bases at V and 5 bases at J, with 13 bases between. For the CDR3, the DNA is TGTGCCAGCTCACCACCGACGAACATGCGGAATGAAAAACTGTTTTTT. The encoded protein is CASSPPTNMRNEKLFF.

The chain joins TRBV28 to TRBJ2-7, with TRBD1 as a possible D gene (6 bases). V was trimmed by 1 base and J by 7 bases, leaving 14 bases between them. The CDR3 loop spans 14 amino acids. Germline V gene lookup returns CDR1 MDHEN and CDR2 SYDVKM. The CDR3 sequence: CASSLSQGLIEQYF. The CDR3 region has the DNA TGTGCCAGCAGTTTATCACAGGGATTGATAGAGCAGTACTTC.

This sequence joins TRBV7-9 and TRBJ2-7, with 8 bases fitting TRBD1. Per the germline V gene, CDR1 is SEHNR and CDR2 is FQNEAQ (reference sequence). V lost 1 base to trimming and J lost 9 bases; unmatched junction nucleotides: 14. The CDR3 totals 16 residues. The CDR3 protein is CASSLDQGGRGLGQYF. In DNA form, the CDR3 reads TGTGCCAGCAGCTTAGATCAGGGCGGCAGGGGGCTCGGGCAGTACTTC.

The chain joins TRBV6-5 to TRBJ2-4; 8 nucleotides agree with TRBD1. The V gene end was trimmed by 6 bases and the J gene end by 1 base; junction bases not matched to a gene: 5. The CDR3 covers 15 residues. Per germline, CDR1 MNHEY and CDR2 SVGAGI. The CDR3 spells CASRDRATAKNIQYF. The CDR3 DNA is TGTGCCAGCAGGGACAGGGCTACTGCCAAAAACATTCAGTACTTC.

This clone has a single count. V is TRBV5-1 and J is TRBJ1-3, with TRBD1 identical over 7 bases. The CDR3 covers 15 residues. Germline V gene sequence: CDR1 SGHRS, CDR2 YFSETQ. The V segment lost 7 bases and the J segment 4 bases; nucleotides outside the gene matches: 11. The CDR3 DNA reads as TGCGCCAGCCGGAAGAGGACAGGCTGGGGAAACACCATATATTTT. Translation gives CASRKRTGWGNTIYF.